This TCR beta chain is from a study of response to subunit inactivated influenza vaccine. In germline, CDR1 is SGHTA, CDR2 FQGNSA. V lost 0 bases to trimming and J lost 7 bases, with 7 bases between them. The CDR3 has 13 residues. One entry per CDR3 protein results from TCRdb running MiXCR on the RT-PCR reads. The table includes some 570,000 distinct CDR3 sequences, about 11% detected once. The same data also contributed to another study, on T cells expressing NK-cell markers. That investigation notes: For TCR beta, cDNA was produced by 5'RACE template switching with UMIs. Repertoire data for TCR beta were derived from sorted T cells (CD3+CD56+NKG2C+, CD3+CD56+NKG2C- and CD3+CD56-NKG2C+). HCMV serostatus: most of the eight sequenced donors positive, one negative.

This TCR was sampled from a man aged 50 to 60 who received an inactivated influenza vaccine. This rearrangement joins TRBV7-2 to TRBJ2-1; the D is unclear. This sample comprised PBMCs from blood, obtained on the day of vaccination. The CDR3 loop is CASSLAHRNEQFF. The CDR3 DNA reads TGTGCCAGCAGCTTAGCCCATCGGAATGAGCAGTTCTTC.